Below are 21 T cell receptor beta chains sequenced from a single sample in a study of T cell responses to AZD1222 COVID-19 vaccine. Here immunoSEQ multiplex PCR was the method, and the copy in TCRdb shows in-frame clones only, minus some. The sample yields 150,000 to 200,000 clones, just over 90% seen once. The input for sequencing was peripheral blood, taken on day 0 of AZD1222 vaccination. The receptors were sampled from an adult in good health.

The chain has TRBV4-2 and TRBJ1-3, with a weak D call TRBD1 (5 bases). Germline V gene data show CDR1 as LGHNA and CDR2 as YNFKEQ. The CDR3 runs to 14 residues. V lost 0 bases and J 4 bases, leaving 7 bases between the germline ends. CDR3 sequence (DNA): TGTGCCAGCAGCCAAGAGGGGCGAGGAAACACCATATATTTT. This sequence encodes CASSQEGRGNTIYF.

The chain recombines TRBV4-2 with TRBJ2-7; 7 nucleotides align to TRBD2. V lost 0 bases to trimming and J lost 3 bases; unmatched junction nucleotides: 8. The CDR3 loop spans 16 amino acids. Germline lookup yields CDR1 LGHNA and CDR2 YNFKEQ. This chain's CDR3 is CASSQEGEAGYYEQYF. CDR3 nucleotides: TGTGCCAGCAGCCAAGAGGGAGAAGCGGGGTACTACGAGCAGTACTTC.

The chain uses TRBV6-1 and TRBJ1-2; TRBD1 is a possible D gene (5 bases). Germline V gene data show CDR1 as MNHNS and CDR2 as SASEGT. This CDR3 is built from 15 residues. V dropped 3 bases and J dropped 4 bases, with 15 bases sitting between them. Written as DNA, the CDR3 is TGTGCCAGCAGTGACCAGGTGGGGCCGGGCTATGGCTACACCTTC. Translation gives CASSDQVGPGYGYTF.

The V gene is TRBV7-9, the J gene TRBJ2-5; D perhaps matches TRBD1 (5 bases). The CDR3 has 17 residues. V was pared by 1 base and J by 5 bases, with 20 bases between. Looked up from germline, CDR1 is SEHNR and CDR2 is FQNEAQ (reference sequence). The CDR3 spells CASSLDPTAPGWETQYF. The CDR3 DNA follows: TGTGCCAGCAGCTTAGATCCGACAGCGCCAGGGTGGGAGACCCAGTACTTC.

The V call is TRBV7-2, the J call TRBJ2-2, with a weak D call TRBD2 (7 bases). CDR1 is SGHTA and CDR2 is FQGNSA in the germline V gene. The CDR3 runs to 13 residues. V was trimmed by 5 bases and J by 9 bases, leaving 13 bases between them. CDR3 coding DNA: TGTGCCAGCAGCGGGGGGGGCAGCCGGGAGCTGTTTTTT. Translating it yields CASSGGGSRELFF.

This chain joins TRBV3-1 (or the pseudogene TRBV3-2) and TRBJ2-7, with 7 bases that match TRBD1. CDR3 length equals 13 residues. After removal of 4 bases from V and 6 bases from J, the junction contained 6 bases not matched to a gene. The germline V gene has CDR1 LGHDT and CDR2 YNNKEL (reference sequence). The CDR3 reads CASSPGTAPEQYF. The CDR3 DNA sequence: TGTGCCAGCAGCCCCGGGACAGCTCCCGAGCAGTACTTC.

The genes are TRBV29-1 and TRBJ1-1, with 8 bases lining up with TRBD1. V shed 4 bases, J shed 1 base, and the junction held 5 bases outside the gene matches. The CDR3 is made up of 14 amino acids. Germline CDR1 is SQVTM and CDR2 is ANQGSEA. The CDR3 DNA is TGCAGCGTTGGCCCCGGGACAGGGAACACTGAAGCTTTCTTT. As protein: CSVGPGTGNTEAFF.

CDR3 protein: CASSQETSGGNEQFF. The CDR3 nucleotides are TGCGCCAGCAGCCAAGAAACTAGCGGGGGCAATGAGCAGTTCTTC. This sequence joins TRBV4-1 and TRBJ2-1, with TRBD2 matching over 11 bases. Germline lookup yields CDR1 MGHRA and CDR2 YSYEKL. V shed 0 bases, J shed 6 bases, and the junction held 1 base outside the gene matches. The CDR3 sequence is 15 residues long.

The gene calls are TRBV12-3 or TRBV12-4 and TRBJ1-1; D uncertain. Trimming left V 3 bases short and J 5 bases short, with 7 bases between. The CDR3 covers 12 residues. CDR3 coding DNA: TGTGCCAGCAGTTTGGCGGGAACTGAAGCTTTCTTT. Protein sequence: CASSLAGTEAFF.

The J gene is TRBJ2-2, the V gene TRBV5-1, with 11 bases matching TRBD2. Germline CDR1 is SGHRS and CDR2 is YFSETQ. The CDR3 length is 17 residues. Germline trimming cut 4 bases from V and 6 bases from J; bases unmatched to any gene: 11. CDR3 residues: CASSVILAGGRAGELFF. For the CDR3, the DNA is TGCGCCAGCAGCGTCATTTTAGCGGGAGGGCGCGCCGGGGAGCTGTTTTTT.

The chain combines TRBV18 with TRBJ2-5, with D uncertain. Germline V gene sequence: CDR1 KGHSH, CDR2 LQKENI. V shed 3 bases and J shed 5 bases, with 13 bases lying between them. CDR3 length: 14 residues. Here the CDR3 reads CASSPNTDRETQYF. CDR3 coding DNA: TGTGCCAGCTCACCTAATACGGACCGGGAGACCCAGTACTTC.

V is TRBV19 and J is TRBJ1-1; D unresolved. The CDR3 totals 12 residues. Looked up from germline, CDR1 is LNHDA and CDR2 is SQIVND (reference sequence). V lost 4 bases to trimming and J lost 6 bases, with 9 bases between them. The CDR3 loop is CASSTSGPEAFF. The CDR3 bases are TGTGCCAGTAGTACCTCCGGACCTGAAGCTTTCTTT.

V usage is TRBV7-6 and J usage is TRBJ1-6; D uncertain. Germline loops: CDR1 SGHVS, CDR2 FNYEAQ. V was trimmed by 1 base and J by 7 bases, leaving 8 bases between them. There are 14 residues in the CDR3. CDR3 amino acids: CASSLGRGNSPLHF. CDR3 nucleotides: TGTGCCAGCAGCTTAGGGAGAGGGAATTCACCCCTCCACTTT.

The genes are TRBV13 and TRBJ1-1; D call uncertain. V was trimmed by 5 bases and J by 5 bases, leaving 12 bases between them. The CDR3 length is 13 residues. Germline-derived CDR1 and CDR2 are PRHDT and FYEKMQ (reference sequence). CDR3 loop: CASSPPGRTEAFF. The CDR3 DNA sequence: TGTGCCAGCAGCCCTCCGGGAAGGACTGAAGCTTTCTTT.

The chain is built from TRBV7-6 and TRBJ2-2; D is undetermined. The CDR3 is made up of 15 amino acids. Germline CDR1 reads SGHVS; CDR2 reads FNYEAQ. V was pared by 5 bases and J by 1 base, with 11 bases between. The CDR3, as DNA: TGTGCCAGCAGCCGGAATACAGTGAACACCGGGGAGCTGTTTTTT. Residues: CASSRNTVNTGELFF.

The chain links TRBV15 to TRBJ1-4; no reliable D call. Germline V gene lookup returns CDR1 LNHNV and CDR2 YYDKDF (reference sequence). Trimming shortened V by 0 bases and J by 0 bases, and 17 bases separated the two germline ends. This CDR3 has 19 amino acids. The CDR3 sequence: CATSRDLRRTGPTNEKLFF. CDR3 bases: TGTGCCACCAGCAGAGATCTTCGCAGGACCGGACCAACTAATGAAAAACTGTTTTTT.

This clone was observed once. V usage is TRBV19 and J usage is TRBJ2-7, with 9 bases identical to TRBD1. Looked up from germline, CDR1 is LNHDA and CDR2 is SQIVND (reference sequence). The CDR3 consists of 15 residues. The V gene end was trimmed by 5 bases and the J gene end by 2 bases; junction bases not matched to a gene: 7. CDR3 region: CASSPYTGGAYEQYF. DNA of the CDR3: TGTGCCAGTAGTCCATACACAGGGGGCGCCTACGAGCAGTACTTC. The full variable domain, in which reference TRBV19 and TRBJ2-7 provide the parts outside the CDR3, is DGGITQSPKYLFRKEGQNVTLSCEQNLNHDAMYWYRQDPGQGLRLIYYSQIVNDFQKGDIAEGYSVSREKKESFPLTVTSAQKNPTAFYLCASSPYTGGAYEQYFGPGTRLTVT.

The sample holds one count of this clone. V gene TRBV10-3 combines with J gene TRBJ1-6; the D gene is possibly TRBD1 (5 bases). Germline V gene lookup returns CDR1 ENHRY and CDR2 SYGVKD. This CDR3 region has 14 residues. Trimming removed 2 bases at V and 6 bases at J, with 8 bases between. The CDR3 spells CAISENGGNSPLHF. The DNA for the CDR3 is TGTGCCATCAGTGAGAATGGGGGTAATTCACCCCTCCACTTT.

A word on this clone: This specimen includes other DNA sequences encoding the same CDR3. The chain has TRBV6-5 and TRBJ1-2; D unclear. The germline V gene encodes CDR1 MNHEY and CDR2 SVGAGI. V lost 5 bases to trimming and J lost 4 bases, with 14 bases between them. CDR3 length: 14 amino acids. This CDR3 reads CASSPRPGVYGYTF. The DNA of the CDR3 is TGTGCCAGCAGTCCACGACCTGGCGTCTATGGCTACACCTTC.

This chain links TRBV18 with TRBJ2-1; D possibly matches TRBD1 or TRBD2 (5 bases each). With 4 bases removed from V and 7 bases from J, the gap between germline ends came to 23 bases. Germline V gene sequence: CDR1 KGHSH, CDR2 LQKENI. The CDR3 is 17 residues long. CDR3 nucleotides: TGTGCCAGCTCACTAACTACCGGGACGGGTAGTGGGAATGAGCAGTTCTTC. This translates into CASSLTTGTGSGNEQFF.

J is TRBJ2-7 and V is TRBV6-5; TRBD1 is a possible D gene (5 bases). This CDR3 comprises 15 residues. The germline V gene has CDR1 MNHEY and CDR2 SVGAGI. The ends were cut back, 6 bases at V and 2 bases at J, with 17 bases in the middle. CDR3 nucleotide sequence: TGTGCCAGCAGCCTAAGGGGTAATTCTCCCTACGAGCAGTACTTC. Its protein is CASSLRGNSPYEQYF.